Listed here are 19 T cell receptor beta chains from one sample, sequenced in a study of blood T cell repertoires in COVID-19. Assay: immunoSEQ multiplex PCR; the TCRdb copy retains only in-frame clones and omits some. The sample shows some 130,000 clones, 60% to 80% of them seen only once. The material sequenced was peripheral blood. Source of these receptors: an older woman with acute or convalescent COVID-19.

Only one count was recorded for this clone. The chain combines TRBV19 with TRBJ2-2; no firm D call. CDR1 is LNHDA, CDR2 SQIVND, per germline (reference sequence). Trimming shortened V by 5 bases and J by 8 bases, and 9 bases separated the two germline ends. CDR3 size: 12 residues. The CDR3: CASSVSNGELFF. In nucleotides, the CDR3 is TGTGCCAGTAGTGTCAGTAATGGGGAGCTGTTTTTT.

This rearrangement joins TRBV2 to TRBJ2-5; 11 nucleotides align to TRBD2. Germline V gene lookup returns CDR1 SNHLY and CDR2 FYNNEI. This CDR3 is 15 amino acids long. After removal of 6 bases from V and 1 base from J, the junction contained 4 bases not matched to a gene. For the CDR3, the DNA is TGTGCCAGCAGGCCGGGACTAGCGGTCCAAGAGACCCAGTACTTC. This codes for CASRPGLAVQETQYF.

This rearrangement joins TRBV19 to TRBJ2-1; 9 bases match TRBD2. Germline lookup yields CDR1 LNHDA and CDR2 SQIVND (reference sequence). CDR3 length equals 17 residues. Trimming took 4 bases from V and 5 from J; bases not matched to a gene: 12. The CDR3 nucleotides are TGTGCCAGTAGTAAATCGATCTTAGCGGGAGCCCACAATGAGCAGTTCTTC. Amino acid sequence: CASSKSILAGAHNEQFF.

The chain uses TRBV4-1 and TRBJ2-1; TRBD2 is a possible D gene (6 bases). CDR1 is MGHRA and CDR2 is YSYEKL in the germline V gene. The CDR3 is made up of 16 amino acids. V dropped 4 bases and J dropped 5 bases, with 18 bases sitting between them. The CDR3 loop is CASSPLGGRSDNEQFF. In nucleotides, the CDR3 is TGCGCCAGCAGCCCCTTGGGGGGACGGAGTGACAATGAGCAGTTCTTC.

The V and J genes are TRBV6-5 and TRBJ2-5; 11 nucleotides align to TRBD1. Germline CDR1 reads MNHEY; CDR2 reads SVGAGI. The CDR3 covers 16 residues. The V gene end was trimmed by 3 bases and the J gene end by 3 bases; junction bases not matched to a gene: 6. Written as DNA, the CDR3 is TGTGCCAGCAGTTATAAGTGGGGACAGGGGGAAGAGACCCAGTACTTC. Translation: CASSYKWGQGEETQYF.

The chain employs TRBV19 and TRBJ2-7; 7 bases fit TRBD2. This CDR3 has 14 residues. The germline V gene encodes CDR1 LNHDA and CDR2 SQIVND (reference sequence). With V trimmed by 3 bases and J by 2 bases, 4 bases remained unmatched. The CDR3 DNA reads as TGTGCCAGTAGTATGTCTAGCGGTACCTACGAGCAGTACTTC. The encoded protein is CASSMSSGTYEQYF.

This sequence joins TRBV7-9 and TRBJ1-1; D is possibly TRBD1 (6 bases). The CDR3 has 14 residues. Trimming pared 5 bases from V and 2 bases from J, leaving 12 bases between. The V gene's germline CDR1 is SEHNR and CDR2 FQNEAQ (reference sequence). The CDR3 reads CASSRGGANTEAFF. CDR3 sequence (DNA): TGTGCCAGCAGCCGAGGGGGGGCTAACACTGAAGCTTTCTTT.

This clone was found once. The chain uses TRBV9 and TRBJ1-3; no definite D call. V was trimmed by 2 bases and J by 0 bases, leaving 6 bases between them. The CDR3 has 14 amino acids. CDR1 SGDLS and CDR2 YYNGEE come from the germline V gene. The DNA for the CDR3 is TGTGCCAGCAGCGTGGCCGCCTCTGGAAACACCATATATTTT. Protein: CASSVAASGNTIYF. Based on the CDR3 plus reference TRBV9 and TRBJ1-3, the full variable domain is DSGVTQTPKHLITATGQRVTLRCSPRSGDLSVYWYQQSLDQGLQFLIQYYNGEERAKGNILERFSAQQFPDLHSELNLSSLELGDSALYFCASSVAASGNTIYFGEGSWLTVV.

CDR3 region: CASRSGTSYNEQFF. The DNA for the CDR3 is TGTGCCAGCAGGTCCGGGACTTCCTACAATGAGCAGTTCTTC. This rearrangement joins TRBV6-5 to TRBJ2-1, with D possibly TRBD2 on 6 matching bases. V was shortened by 6 bases and J by 1 base, with 10 bases between the two germline ends. The CDR3 is made up of 14 amino acids. Germline values: CDR1 MNHEY, CDR2 SVGAGI.

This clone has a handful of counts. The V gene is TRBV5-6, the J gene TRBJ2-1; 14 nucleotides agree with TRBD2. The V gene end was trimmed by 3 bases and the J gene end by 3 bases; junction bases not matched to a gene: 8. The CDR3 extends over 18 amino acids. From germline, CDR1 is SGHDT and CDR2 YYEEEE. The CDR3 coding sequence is TGTGCCAGCAGCTCCCTGGGACTAGCGGGGGACATCTACAATGAGCAGTTCTTC. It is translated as CASSSLGLAGDIYNEQFF.

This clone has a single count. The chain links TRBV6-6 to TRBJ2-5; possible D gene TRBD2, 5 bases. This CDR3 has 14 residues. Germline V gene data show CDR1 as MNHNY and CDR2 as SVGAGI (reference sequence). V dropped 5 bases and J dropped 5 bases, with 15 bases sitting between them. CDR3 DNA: TGTGCCAGCAGTCTACCTACCCCGGGGGAGACCCAGTACTTC. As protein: CASSLPTPGETQYF.

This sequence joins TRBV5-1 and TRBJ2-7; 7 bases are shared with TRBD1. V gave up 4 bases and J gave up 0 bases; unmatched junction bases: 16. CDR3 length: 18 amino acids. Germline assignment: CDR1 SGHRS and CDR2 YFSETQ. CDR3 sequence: CASSLYPISTGSSYEQYF. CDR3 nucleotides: TGCGCCAGCAGCCTCTACCCAATTTCGACAGGGAGCTCCTACGAGCAGTACTTC.

The DNA of the CDR3 is TGTGCCAGCAGCTCGGACAGGTTCCTAGGGGAGACCCAGTACTTC. Its translation is CASSSDRFLGETQYF. The chain links TRBV7-2 to TRBJ2-5; 7 positions match TRBD1. J lost 5 bases, V lost 4 bases, and 10 bases had no gene match. The germline gives CDR1 SGHTA, CDR2 FQGNSA. The CDR3 loop spans 15 amino acids. The full variable domain, rest sourced from reference TRBV7-2 and TRBJ2-5, is GAGVSQSPSNKVTEKGKDVELRCDPISGHTALYWYRQSLGQGLEFLIYFQGNSAPDKSGLPSDRFSAERTGGSVSTLTIQRTQQEDSAVYLCASSSDRFLGETQYFGPGTRLLVL.

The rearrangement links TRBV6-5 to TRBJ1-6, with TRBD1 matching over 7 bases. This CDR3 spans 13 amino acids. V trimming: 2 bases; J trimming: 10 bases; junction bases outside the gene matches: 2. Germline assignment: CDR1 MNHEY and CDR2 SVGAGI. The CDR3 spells CASSYRTGSPLHF. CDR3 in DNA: TGTGCCAGCAGTTACCGGACAGGATCACCCCTCCACTTT.

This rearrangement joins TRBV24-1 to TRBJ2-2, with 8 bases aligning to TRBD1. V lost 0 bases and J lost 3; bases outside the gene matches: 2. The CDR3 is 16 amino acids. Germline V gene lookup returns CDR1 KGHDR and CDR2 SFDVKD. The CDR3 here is CATSDLETGDTGELFF. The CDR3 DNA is TGTGCCACCAGTGATTTGGAGACAGGGGACACCGGGGAGCTGTTTTTT.

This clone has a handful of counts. CDR3 in amino acids: CASSLVGPSYNEQFF. The CDR3 DNA sequence: TGCGCCAGCAGCTTGGTGGGCCCCTCCTACAATGAGCAGTTCTTC. The chain uses TRBV5-1 and TRBJ2-1, with unresolved D. Germline loops: CDR1 SGHRS, CDR2 YFSETQ. V lost 0 bases and J 0 bases, leaving 7 bases between the germline ends. The CDR3 extends over 15 amino acids. Full variable domain (rest looked up from reference TRBV5-1 and TRBJ2-1): KAGVTQTPRYLIKTRGQQVTLSCSPISGHRSVSWYQQTPGQGLQFLFEYFSETQRNKGNFPGRFSGRQFSNSRSEMNVSTLELGDSALYLCASSLVGPSYNEQFFGPGTRLTVL.

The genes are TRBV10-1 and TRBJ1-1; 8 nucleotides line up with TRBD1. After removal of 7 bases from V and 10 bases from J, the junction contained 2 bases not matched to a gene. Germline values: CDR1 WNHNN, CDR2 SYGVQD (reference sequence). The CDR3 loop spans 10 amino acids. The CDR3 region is CASNDRGAFF. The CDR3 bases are TGCGCCAGCAACGACAGGGGAGCTTTCTTT.

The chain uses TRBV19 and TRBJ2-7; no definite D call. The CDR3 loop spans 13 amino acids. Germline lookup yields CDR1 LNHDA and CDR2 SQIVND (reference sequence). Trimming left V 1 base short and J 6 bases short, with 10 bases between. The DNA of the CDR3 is TGTGCCAGTAGTATAGGAGCCACGGGCGAGCAGTACTTC. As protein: CASSIGATGEQYF. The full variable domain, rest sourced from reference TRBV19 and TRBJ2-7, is DGGITQSPKYLFRKEGQNVTLSCEQNLNHDAMYWYRQDPGQGLRLIYYSQIVNDFQKGDIAEGYSVSREKKESFPLTVTSAQKNPTAFYLCASSIGATGEQYFGPGTRLTVT.

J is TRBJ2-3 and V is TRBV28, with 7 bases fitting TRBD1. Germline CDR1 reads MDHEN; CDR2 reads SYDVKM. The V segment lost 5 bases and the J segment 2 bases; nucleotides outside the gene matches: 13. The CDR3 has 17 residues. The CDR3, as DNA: TGTGCCAGCAGTCTCCACGCAGACAGGGAGACCACAGATACGCAGTATTTT. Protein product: CASSLHADRETTDTQYF.